This TCR beta chain was retrieved from a study of tumor-infiltrating lymphocytes in primary liver carcinoma. This CDR3 contains 15 residues. Trimming removed 5 bases at V and 10 bases at J, with 18 bases between. CDR1 is MDHEN, CDR2 SYDVKM, per germline. With a constant-region primer, TCR beta cDNA was made from around 530 ng of total RNA. Libraries for TCR beta were built through three nested multiplex PCR rounds, which together made up a slightly modified ARM-PCR procedure. Amplification in the first two PCR rounds was performed using TRBV1-TRBV30 forward primers and a C-beta reverse primer for roughly 10 cycles each. TCRdb ran MiXCR on the multiplex PCR reads and lists one entry per CDR3 protein. The data contain 95,000 to 100,000 distinct CDR3 sequences, about 62% of them singletons. This clonotype was counted ten times or more. The antigen is unknown. Investigators took RNA and DNA out together from about 21-30 mg of unsorted bulk tissue. Patients were treatment-naive with chronic HBV infection. Every tumor yielded five separate sampled regions.

Study conclusions and caveats: Tumors and blood were compared for top-250-clone fraction, and tumors had the significantly higher value (p = 0.039).

The sequence derives from an older woman with primary liver carcinoma and hepatitis B virus infection. This sequence joins TRBV28 and TRBJ1-6; no clear D gene. Sequencing input: liver tumor tissue from sampling region 2. Subset described: tumor region T2, inferior pole. The CDR3 here is CASSPPRFTGSPLHF. In nucleotides, the CDR3 is TGTGCCAGCAGTCCCCCTCGGTTCACGGGCTCACCCCTCCACTTT.